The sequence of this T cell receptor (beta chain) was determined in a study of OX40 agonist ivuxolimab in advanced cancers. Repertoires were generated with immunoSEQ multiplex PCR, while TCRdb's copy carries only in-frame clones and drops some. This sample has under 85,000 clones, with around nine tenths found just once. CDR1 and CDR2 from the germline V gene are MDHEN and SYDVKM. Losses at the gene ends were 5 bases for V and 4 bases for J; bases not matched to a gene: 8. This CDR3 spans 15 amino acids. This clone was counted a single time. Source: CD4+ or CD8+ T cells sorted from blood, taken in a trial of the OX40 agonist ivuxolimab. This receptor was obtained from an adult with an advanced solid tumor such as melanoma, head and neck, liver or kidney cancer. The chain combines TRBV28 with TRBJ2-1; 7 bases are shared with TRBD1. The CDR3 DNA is TGTGCCAGCAGTATGGGACAGACCACTTACAATGAGCAGTTCTTC. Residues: CASSMGQTTYNEQFF.